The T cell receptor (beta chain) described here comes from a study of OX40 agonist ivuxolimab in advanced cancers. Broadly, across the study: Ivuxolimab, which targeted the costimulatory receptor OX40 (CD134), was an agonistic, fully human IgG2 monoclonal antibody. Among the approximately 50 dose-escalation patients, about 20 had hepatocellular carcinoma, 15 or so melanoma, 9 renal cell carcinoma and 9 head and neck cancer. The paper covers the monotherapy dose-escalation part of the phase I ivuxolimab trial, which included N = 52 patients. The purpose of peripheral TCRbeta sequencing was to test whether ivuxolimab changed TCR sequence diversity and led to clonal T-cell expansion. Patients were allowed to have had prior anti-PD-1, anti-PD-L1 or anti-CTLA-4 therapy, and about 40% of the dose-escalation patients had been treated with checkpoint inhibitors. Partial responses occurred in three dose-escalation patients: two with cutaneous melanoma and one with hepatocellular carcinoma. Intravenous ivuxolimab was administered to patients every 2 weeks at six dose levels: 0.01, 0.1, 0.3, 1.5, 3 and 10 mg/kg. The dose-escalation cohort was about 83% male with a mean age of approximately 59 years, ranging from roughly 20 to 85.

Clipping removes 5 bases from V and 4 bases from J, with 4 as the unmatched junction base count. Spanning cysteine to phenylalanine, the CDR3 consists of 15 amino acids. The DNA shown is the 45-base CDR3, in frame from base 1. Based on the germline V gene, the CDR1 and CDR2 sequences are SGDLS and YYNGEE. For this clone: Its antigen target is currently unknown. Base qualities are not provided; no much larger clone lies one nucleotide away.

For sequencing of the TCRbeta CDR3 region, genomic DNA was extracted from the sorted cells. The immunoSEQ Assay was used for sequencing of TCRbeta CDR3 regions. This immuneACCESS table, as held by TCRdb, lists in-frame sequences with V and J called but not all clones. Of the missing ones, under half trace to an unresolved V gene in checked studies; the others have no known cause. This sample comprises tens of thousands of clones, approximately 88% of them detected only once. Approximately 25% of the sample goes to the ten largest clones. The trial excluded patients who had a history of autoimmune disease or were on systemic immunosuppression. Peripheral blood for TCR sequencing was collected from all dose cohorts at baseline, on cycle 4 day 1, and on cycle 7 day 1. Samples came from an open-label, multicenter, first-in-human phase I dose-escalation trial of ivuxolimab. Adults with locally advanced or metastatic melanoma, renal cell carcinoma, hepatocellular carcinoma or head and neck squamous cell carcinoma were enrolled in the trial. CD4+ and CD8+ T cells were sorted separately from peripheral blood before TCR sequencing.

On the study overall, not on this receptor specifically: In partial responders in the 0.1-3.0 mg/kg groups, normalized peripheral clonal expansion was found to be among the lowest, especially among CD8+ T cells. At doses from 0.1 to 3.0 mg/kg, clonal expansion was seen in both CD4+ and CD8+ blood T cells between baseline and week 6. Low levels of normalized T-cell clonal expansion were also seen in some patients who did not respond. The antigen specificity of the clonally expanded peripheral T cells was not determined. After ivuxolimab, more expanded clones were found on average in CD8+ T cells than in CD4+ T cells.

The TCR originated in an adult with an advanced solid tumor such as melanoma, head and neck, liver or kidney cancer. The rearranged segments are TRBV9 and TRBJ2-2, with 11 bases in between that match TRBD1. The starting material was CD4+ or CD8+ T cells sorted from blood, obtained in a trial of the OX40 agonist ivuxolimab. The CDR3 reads CASRGQGETTGELFF. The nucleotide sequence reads TGTGCCAGCAGGGGACAGGGGGAAACCACCGGGGAGCTGTTTTTT. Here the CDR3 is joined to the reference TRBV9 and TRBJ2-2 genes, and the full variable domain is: DSGVTQTPKHLITATGQRVTLRCSPRSGDLSVYWYQQSLDQGLQFLIQYYNGEERAKGNILERFSAQQFPDLHSELNLSSLELGDSALYFCASRGQGETTGELFFGEGSRLTVL.